This passage covers 9 T cell receptor beta chains from one sample sequenced in a study of shared clonotypes between healthy human individuals. Sequencing was performed with immunoSEQ multiplex PCR; in TCRdb, only in-frame clones are kept and a portion is missing. The sample records over 700,000 clones, 72% being singletons. The specimen sequenced was memory CD4+ T cells sorted from blood. Specified subset: CD45RA-negative fraction. Source of these receptors: a woman younger than 45 in good health.

This rearrangement joins TRBV5-1 to TRBJ1-1, with D unclear. Germline V lookup: CDR1 SGHRS, CDR2 YFSETQ. The V and J ends lost 4 bases and 1 base respectively, with 17 bases between them. The CDR3 contains 16 residues. CDR3 sequence reads: CASSHRAGGSNTEAFF. The CDR3 coding sequence is TGCGCCAGCAGCCATCGGGCCGGCGGATCGAACACTGAAGCTTTCTTT.

This clone has only a few counts. The chain recombines TRBV28 with TRBJ1-5; D gene unclear. This CDR3 is built from 18 residues. Germline V CDR1 and CDR2: MDHEN, SYDVKM. The V end was cut by 2 bases, the J end by 2 bases, with 19 bases between. The CDR3 sequence is CASSLKGLTGFRNQPQHF. CDR3 DNA: TGTGCCAGCAGTTTAAAGGGCTTGACCGGGTTTCGCAATCAGCCCCAGCATTTT.

The chain uses TRBV9 and TRBJ2-5; 9 nucleotides line up with TRBD1. The CDR3 covers 16 residues. The germline V gene encodes CDR1 SGDLS and CDR2 YYNGEE. The V segment lost 4 bases and the J segment 5 bases; nucleotides outside the gene matches: 12. CDR3 sequence: CASSLQGQGLGETQYF. Here the CDR3 DNA reads TGTGCCAGCAGCTTACAAGGACAGGGGCTGGGGGAGACCCAGTACTTC. The whole variable domain, remainder taken from reference TRBV9 and TRBJ2-5, is DSGVTQTPKHLITATGQRVTLRCSPRSGDLSVYWYQQSLDQGLQFLIQYYNGEERAKGNILERFSAQQFPDLHSELNLSSLELGDSALYFCASSLQGQGLGETQYFGPGTRLLVL.

V usage is TRBV19 and J usage is TRBJ1-1; 7 bases fit TRBD1. CDR3 length: 12 residues. The V gene's germline CDR1 is LNHDA and CDR2 SQIVND (reference sequence). V shed 5 bases, J shed 6 bases, and the junction held 3 bases outside the gene matches. The CDR3 DNA is TGTGCCAGTAGTGACAGGGTATCTGAAGCTTTCTTT. Translation gives CASSDRVSEAFF.

Details on this clone: This may be a read error: a much more frequent sequence differs by one nucleotide. This same CDR3 is encoded by further DNA sequences in the sample. V usage is TRBV11-2 and J usage is TRBJ1-1; D is undetermined. The CDR3 runs 13 residues. The V gene's germline CDR1 is SGHAT and CDR2 FQNNGV. The V end lost 4 bases, the J end lost 3 bases, and 9 bases lay between the germline ends. CDR3 bases: TGTGCCAGCAGCTCACAGAGGGACACTGAAGCTTTCTTT. Amino acids: CASSSQRDTEAFF.

This chain connects TRBV7-9 to TRBJ2-5; D is undetermined. The length of the CDR3 is 12 residues. CDR1 and CDR2 (germline): SEHNR, FQNEAQ (reference sequence). V was pared by 4 bases and J by 5 bases, with 8 bases between. In DNA, the CDR3 is TGTGCCAGCAGCTATTCCCTCGAGACCCAGTACTTC. Encoded protein: CASSYSLETQYF.

This clone appeared a single time. This chain connects TRBV18 to TRBJ2-3; D gene ambiguous. The CDR3 is 14 amino acids. Trimming removed 4 bases from V and 0 bases from J, with 8 bases in between. CDR1 is KGHSH and CDR2 is LQKENI in the germline V gene. CDR3 coding DNA: TGTGCCAGCTCACTCTTCTCTAGCACAGATACGCAGTATTTT. Translated: CASSLFSSTDTQYF.

The gene calls are TRBV28 and TRBJ2-7; no definite D call. CDR1 and CDR2 from the germline V gene are MDHEN and SYDVKM. V gave up 2 bases and J gave up 7 bases, with 6 bases separating them. The CDR3 has 11 residues. As DNA, the CDR3 is TGTGCCAGCAGTTTAGCTGTGGAGCAGTACTTC. Protein: CASSLAVEQYF.

CDR3 in DNA: TGTGCCCGCCAGGATTTGGTAGAGGAAAAACTGTTTTTT. Translated: CARQDLVEEKLFF. The rearrangement joins TRBV27 to TRBJ1-4, with D uncertain. The V gene lost 11 bases and the J gene lost 8 bases, with 18 bases spanning the gap. The CDR3 contains 13 residues. The germline CDR1 and CDR2 sequences are MNHEY and SMNVEV (reference sequence).